The 6 T cell receptor beta chains reported below all come from one sample, sequenced in a study of cytomegalovirus exposure and HLA in healthy donors. A multiplex PCR was run with 60 Vbeta primers and 13 Jbeta primers. This table comes from immunoSEQ multiplex PCR, and its TCRdb copy is limited to in-frame clones, with some not included. Here the sample spans approximately 210,000 clones, over 75% being singletons. The source material was PBMCs. The receptors here all came from a man between 18 and 35 years old in good health and CMV-seronegative.

The chain employs TRBV6-5 and TRBJ2-7; a possible D gene is TRBD2 (6 bases). V was trimmed by 6 bases and J by 6 bases, leaving 15 bases between them. This CDR3 has 13 residues. Germline V lookup: CDR1 MNHEY, CDR2 SVGAGI. The CDR3 loop reads CASSRAGRLEQYF. Here the CDR3 DNA reads TGTGCCAGCAGCCGAGCGGGTCGCCTCGAGCAGTACTTC.

The chain employs TRBV5-4 and TRBJ2-1; TRBD2 matches 11 bases. With 3 bases clipped from V and 8 bases from J, the junction kept 10 bases outside the gene matches. Looked up from germline, CDR1 is SGHNT and CDR2 is YYREEE (reference sequence). The CDR3 totals 16 residues. The DNA for the CDR3 is TGTGCCAGCAGCTGGGTCGTAGCGGGGGGGCCTTATGAGCAGTTCTTC. As protein: CASSWVVAGGPYEQFF.

The gene calls are TRBV6-1 and TRBJ2-3; 7 bases line up with TRBD1. The CDR3 loop spans 15 amino acids. V trimming: 4 bases; J trimming: 0 bases; junction bases outside the gene matches: 4. The germline V gene encodes CDR1 MNHNS and CDR2 SASEGT. The CDR3 loop reads CASSVTGRSTDTQYF. DNA of the CDR3: TGTGCCAGCAGTGTGACAGGGAGAAGCACAGATACGCAGTATTTT.

The CDR3 region has the DNA TGTGCCAGCAGCCAAGATTCCCGGACAGGGGACGGCTACACCTTC. Its translation is CASSQDSRTGDGYTF. V is TRBV4-2 and J is TRBJ1-2, with TRBD1 matching 9 bases. V lost 0 bases to trimming and J lost 8 bases; unmatched junction nucleotides: 7. CDR1 and CDR2 from the germline V gene are LGHNA and YNFKEQ. The CDR3 consists of 15 residues.

This rearrangement joins TRBV7-2 to TRBJ2-7, with D unclear. Germline V gene sequence: CDR1 SGHTA, CDR2 FQGNSA. The V end was cut by 1 base, the J end by 2 bases, with 9 bases between. The CDR3 covers 14 residues. The CDR3 region is CASSLGPPPYEQYF. The CDR3 region has the DNA TGTGCCAGCAGCTTAGGGCCCCCCCCCTACGAGCAGTACTTC. Full variable domain (remainder filled in from reference TRBV7-2 and TRBJ2-7): GAGVSQSPSNKVTEKGKDVELRCDPISGHTALYWYRQSLGQGLEFLIYFQGNSAPDKSGLPSDRFSAERTGGSVSTLTIQRTQQEDSAVYLCASSLGPPPYEQYFGPGTRLTVT.

This clone has only a few counts. This sequence joins TRBV5-6 and TRBJ2-6; D might be TRBD2 (6 bases). This CDR3 comprises 18 residues. V dropped 0 bases and J dropped 0 bases, with 13 bases sitting between them. Looked up from germline, CDR1 is SGHDT and CDR2 is YYEEEE. CDR3 DNA sequence: TGTGCCAGCAGCTTGGTGGGCGGGATGGGCTCTGGGGCCAACGTCCTGACTTTC. Protein sequence: CASSLVGGMGSGANVLTF.